The rows below give T cell receptor beta chains drawn from one sample of a study of beta chain features in type 1 diabetes. The data were produced by immunoSEQ multiplex PCR, yet TCRdb's version contains in-frame clones alone and is incomplete. This sample has roughly 370,000 clones, with approximately 14% found just once. The sequenced sample was naive CD4+ T cells from blood. The receptors come from a man aged 30-40 years in good health. Each CDR3 is given with its conserved first and last residue.

>TRBV28
CASKFWGGREETQYF
>TRBV29-1
CSVEKGQGPYNEQFF
>TRBV7-2
CASSLSASPETQYF
>TRBV15
CATSNPPGTSVTGELFF
>TRBV10-3
CAIRGQLMNTEAFF
>TRBV7-2
CASSLGTSETDTQYF
>TRBV7-9
CASNSGDEQFF
>TRBV5-1
CASSGAGTTTYEQYF
>TRBV5-4
CASRTTSGGYTGELFF
>TRBV7-9
CASRRPWGPGNTIYF
>TRBV15
CATSRDGRLLNEQFF
>TRBV14
CASSQDRSGMAKNIQYF
>TRBV29-1
CSVDQRGGADTQYF
>TRBV29-1
CSVEGYGYTF
>TRBV5-4
CASSRDGNYEQYF
>TRBV7-2
CASSLAARVRQSSNYGYTF
>TRBV7-2
CASSHPGQPYEQYF
>TRBV7-6
CASSLAGTSGQETQYF
>TRBV6-1
CANPGQGGYNEQFF
>TRBV2
CASSEARTGRDEQYF
>TRBV30
CAWTPWQGTEAFF
>TRBV29-1
CSVEGSQKGAFF
>TRBV10-3
CAISGDRVVTTF
>TRBV7-2
CASSPTHGRGGLGEQYF
>TRBV5-4
CASSLRQRQGKNIQYF
>TRBV9
CASSGTGDPSTDTQYF
>TRBV5-4
CASSSGDSRNIQYF
>TRBV14
CASSQPFGGGETQYF
>TRBV5-1
CASSLVLNNEQFF
>TRBV7-2
CASSLGGHEGETQYF
>TRBV29-1
CSVAGAGNEQFF
>TRBV27
CASSLGLPRRGTQYF
>TRBV20-1
CSVKVTEKLFF
>TRBV29-1
CSSRGQRNTEAFF
>TRBV10-3
CAIRIDIQETQYF
>TRBV29-1
CSVAKTGTNTGELFF
>TRBV29-1
CSVRQGSEQYF
>TRBV27
CASSFGQGRGEQFF
>TRBV5-4
CASSPERTGELFF
>TRBV7-2
CASSLSLDTQYF
>TRBV30
CAWSGDKNQPQHF
>TRBV6-4
CASSEKGRAEDTQYF
>TRBV19
CASSITSVDNEQFF
>TRBV9
CASSRTGLKETQYF
>TRBV4-3
CASSQQLARGNYGYTF
>TRBV30
CAWSALTELFF
>TRBV29-1
CSVSTVSNQPQHF
>TRBV29-1
CSVAGTGPDQPQHF
>TRBV10-3
CATLRDGTQETQYF
>TRBV2
CASSPRTSGRTDTQYF
>TRBV9
CASSVGDGATYQETQYF
>TRBV7-2
CASSSQKNTEAFF
>TRBV9
CASSPDTQGRNSPLHF
>TRBV5-1
CASSLPSGGPETQYF
>TRBV6-5
CGTLSSYNEQFF
>TRBV15
CATSNRRETQYF
>TRBV5-4
CASKSAMNTEAFF
>TRBV7-9
CASSLSGPGELFF
>TRBV4-3
CASSQEGPGGFNQPQHF